The rows below give T cell receptor beta chains drawn from one sample of a study of blood T cell repertoires in COVID-19. Generated by immunoSEQ multiplex PCR, the TCRdb table keeps only in-frame clones and is missing some. The profile shows around 4,700 clones, approximately 80% of them singletons. What was sequenced was peripheral blood. These receptor sequences come from a man in his sixties or seventies with active COVID-19. CDR3s include the opening cysteine and the closing phenylalanine or tryptophan. D genes are given only for firm matches. A row's size may be missing; if present it is once, few, many or a size class.

CDR3aa | CDR3nt | d_gene | len | abundance | j_gene | v_gene
CASSPTGNSGANVLTF | TGTGCCAGTAGCCCCACAGGAAACTCTGGGGCCAACGTCCTGACTTTC | . | 16 | . | TRBJ2-6 | TRBV19
CASSIQGASYEQYF | TGTGCCAGCAGTATTCAGGGGGCCAGCTACGAGCAGTACTTC | TRBD1 | 14 | . | TRBJ2-7 | TRBV28
CAIYRLNYGYTF | TGTGCCATTTACAGGCTAAACTATGGCTACACCTTC | . | 12 | . | TRBJ1-2 | TRBV28
CASGQGGNTQYF | TGTGCCAGCGGGCAGGGAGGGAATACGCAGTATTTT | TRBD2 | 12 | once | TRBJ2-3 | TRBV11-2
CSVEVEENTEAFF | TGCAGCGTTGAAGTCGAGGAGAACACTGAAGCTTTCTTT | . | 13 | . | TRBJ1-1 | TRBV29-1
CASSDPGGSWNTEAFF | TGTGCCAGTAGTGATCCAGGGGGCAGCTGGAACACTGAAGCTTTCTTT | TRBD1 | 16 | . | TRBJ1-1 | TRBV19
CASRQGSYNEQFF | TGTGCCAGCAGACAGGGATCCTACAATGAGCAGTTCTTC | . | 13 | . | TRBJ2-1 | TRBV6-5
CASSLGTVPYQETQYF | TGTGCCAGCAGCTTAGGAACAGTCCCGTACCAAGAGACCCAGTACTTC | . | 16 | . | TRBJ2-5 | TRBV7-3
CASSIMAGAVYNEQFF | TGTGCCAGCAGCATCATGGCGGGGGCCGTTTACAATGAGCAGTTCTTC | . | 16 | . | TRBJ2-1 | TRBV7-2
CSARPADTQYF | TGCAGTGCTAGGCCGGCAGATACGCAGTATTTT | . | 11 | . | TRBJ2-3 | TRBV20-1
CASSLMASNQPQHF | TGTGCCAGCAGTTTAATGGCTAGCAATCAGCCCCAGCATTTT | . | 14 | . | TRBJ1-5 | TRBV27
CASSRTGTYGYTF | TGTGCCAGCAGCAGGACAGGGACATATGGCTACACCTTC | TRBD1 | 13 | once | TRBJ1-2 | TRBV3-1/TRBV3-2
CASTPGQRDQPQHF | TGTGCCAGTACCCCCGGACAGAGAGATCAGCCCCAGCATTTT | . | 14 | few | TRBJ1-5 | TRBV19
CAVKTGTVYGYTF | TGTGCCGTAAAAACCGGGACAGTCTATGGCTACACCTTC | TRBD1 | 13 | once | TRBJ1-2 | TRBV30
CASSTTGVSPMNTEAFF | TGTGCCAGCAGTACTACAGGGGTATCACCCATGAACACTGAAGCTTTCTTT | TRBD1 | 17 | few | TRBJ1-1 | TRBV2
CASSLGQGPSYEQYF | TGTGCCAGCAGCTTGGGACAGGGGCCCTCCTACGAGCAGTACTTC | TRBD1 | 15 | once | TRBJ2-7 | TRBV5-4
CASSAGTGGGYTF | TGTGCCAGCAGCGCCGGGACAGGGGGCGGCTACACCTTC | TRBD1 | 13 | . | TRBJ1-2 | TRBV9
CASSLLAGVNTGELFF | TGTGCCAGCAGCCTCTTGGCGGGGGTGAACACCGGGGAGCTGTTTTTT | TRBD2 | 16 | . | TRBJ2-2 | TRBV7-2
CASSLGQKDGYTF | TGTGCCAGCAGCTTGGGACAGAAGGATGGCTACACCTTC | TRBD1 | 13 | . | TRBJ1-2 | TRBV7-2
CASSKGSFSGANVLTF | TGTGCCAGCAGCAAAGGAAGCTTCTCTGGGGCCAACGTCCTGACTTTC | . | 16 | once | TRBJ2-6 | TRBV21-1
CASSMDREKLFF | TGCGCCAGCAGTATGGACAGGGAAAAACTGTTTTTT | TRBD1 | 12 | . | TRBJ1-4 | TRBV5-1
CASSLSLAGFLRVQYF | TGTGCCAGCAGCTTATCCCTTGCAGGATTCCTACGAGTGCAGTACTTC | . | 16 | . | TRBJ2-7 | TRBV7-8
CASSRDGSSYNEQFF | TGTGCCAGCAGTCGGGACGGGAGCTCCTACAATGAGCAGTTCTTC | . | 15 | . | TRBJ2-1 | TRBV7-8
CASSLKTSGGPYEQYF | TGTGCCAGCAGTCTGAAGACTAGCGGGGGACCCTACGAGCAGTACTTC | TRBD2 | 16 | . | TRBJ2-7 | TRBV6-6
CASRKTGLNYGYTF | TGTGCCAGCAGAAAGACAGGGCTTAACTATGGCTACACCTTC | TRBD1 | 14 | . | TRBJ1-2 | TRBV27
CASSNRGHNSPLHF | TGTGCCAGCAGTAACAGGGGGCATAATTCACCCCTCCACTTT | TRBD1 | 14 | . | TRBJ1-6 | TRBV27